This T cell receptor (beta chain) was recovered during a study of T cell responses to AZD1222 COVID-19 vaccine. Repertoires were generated with immunoSEQ multiplex PCR, while TCRdb's copy carries only in-frame clones and drops some. The sample lists around 170,000 clones, approximately 91% seen once, with more than 0.75% in the top ten. Germline CDR1 and CDR2: SGHTS and YDEGEE. There are 14 residues in the CDR3. The V gene end was trimmed by 4 bases and the J gene end by 6 bases; junction bases not matched to a gene: 6. The source is an adult in good health. The material was peripheral blood, obtained on day 0 of AZD1222 vaccination. The gene calls are TRBV5-8 and TRBJ2-3, with 9 bases aligning to TRBD1. CDR3 in DNA: TGTGCCAGCAGCCCGGGACAGGGTGGGGATACGCAGTATTTT. It specifies CASSPGQGGDTQYF.